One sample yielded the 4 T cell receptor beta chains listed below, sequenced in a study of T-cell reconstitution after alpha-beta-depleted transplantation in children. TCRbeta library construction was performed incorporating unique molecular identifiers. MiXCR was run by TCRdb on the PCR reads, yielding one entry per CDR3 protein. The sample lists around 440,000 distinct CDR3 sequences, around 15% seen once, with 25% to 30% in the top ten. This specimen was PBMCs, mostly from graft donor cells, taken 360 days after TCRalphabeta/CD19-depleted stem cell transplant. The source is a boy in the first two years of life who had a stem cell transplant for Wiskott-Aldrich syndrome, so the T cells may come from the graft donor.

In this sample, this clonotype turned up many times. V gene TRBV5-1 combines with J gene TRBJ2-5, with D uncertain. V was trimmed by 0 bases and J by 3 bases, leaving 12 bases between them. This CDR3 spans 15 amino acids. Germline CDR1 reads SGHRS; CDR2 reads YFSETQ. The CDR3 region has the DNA TGCGCCAGCAGCTTGGCCTCGACTGGTGAAGAGACCCAGTACTTC. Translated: CASSLASTGEETQYF.

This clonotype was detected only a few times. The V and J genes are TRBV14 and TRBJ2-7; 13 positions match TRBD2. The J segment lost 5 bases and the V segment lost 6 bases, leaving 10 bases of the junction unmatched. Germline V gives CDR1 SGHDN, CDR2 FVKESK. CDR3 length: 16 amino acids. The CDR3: CASSRRGLAGVDEQYF. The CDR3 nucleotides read TGTGCCAGCAGTCGCCGAGGACTAGCGGGAGTCGACGAGCAGTACTTC.

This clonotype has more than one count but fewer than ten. As DNA, the CDR3 is TGTGCCAGCAGTCATCCTTCCACGGGACAGAGTCCCTACGAGCAGTACTTC. The encoded protein is CASSHPSTGQSPYEQYF. V gene TRBV4-2 combines with J gene TRBJ2-7; 7 nucleotides match TRBD1. Unmatched junction bases numbered 16, after V lost 6 bases and J lost 2 bases. The CDR3 sequence is 17 residues long. CDR1 is LGHNA and CDR2 is YNFKEQ in the germline V gene.

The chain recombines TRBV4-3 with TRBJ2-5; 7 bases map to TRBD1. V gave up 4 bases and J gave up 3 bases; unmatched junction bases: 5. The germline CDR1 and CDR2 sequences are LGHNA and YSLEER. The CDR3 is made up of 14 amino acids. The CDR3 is CASSRGTVKETQYF. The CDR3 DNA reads TGCGCCAGCAGCCGAGGGACAGTTAAAGAGACCCAGTACTTC.